This entry concerns a single T cell receptor (beta chain). Its antigen remains unknown. Produced via immunoSEQ multiplex PCR; TCRdb's table is partial and in-frame only. The table records 17,000 or so clones, roughly 89% of them present only once. This sample was included in a study of OX40 agonist ivuxolimab in advanced cancers. Study observations and caveats: Certain nonresponders additionally had low normalized T-cell clonal expansion.

V gave up 0 bases and J gave up 1 base, with 8 bases separating them. This CDR3 region has 14 residues. The V gene's germline CDR1 is SGHKS and CDR2 YYEKEE (reference sequence). The origin of this receptor is an adult with an advanced solid tumor such as melanoma, head and neck, liver or kidney cancer. The V and J genes are TRBV5-5 and TRBJ2-7; D is unclear. Sample: CD4+ or CD8+ T cells sorted from blood, taken in a trial of the OX40 agonist ivuxolimab. This CDR3 is CASSLVGSSYEQYF. CDR3 DNA: TGTGCCAGCAGCTTGGTAGGCAGTTCCTACGAGCAGTACTTC.